This TCR beta chain derives from a study of cytomegalovirus exposure and HLA in healthy donors. Repertoires were generated with immunoSEQ multiplex PCR, while TCRdb's copy carries only in-frame clones and drops some. The data show roughly 70,000 clones, 96% seen once. The V end lost 5 bases, the J end lost 3 bases, and 10 bases lay between the germline ends. There are 13 residues in the CDR3. The germline V gene has CDR1 SEHNR and CDR2 FQNEAQ (reference sequence). V gene TRBV7-9 combines with J gene TRBJ1-1; no firm D call. The sequenced material came from PBMCs. The source is a man between 18 and 29 years old in good health and CMV-seronegative. The CDR3 loop reads CASSTAGDTEAFF. CDR3 sequence (DNA): TGTGCCAGCAGCACCGCAGGTGACACTGAAGCTTTCTTT.